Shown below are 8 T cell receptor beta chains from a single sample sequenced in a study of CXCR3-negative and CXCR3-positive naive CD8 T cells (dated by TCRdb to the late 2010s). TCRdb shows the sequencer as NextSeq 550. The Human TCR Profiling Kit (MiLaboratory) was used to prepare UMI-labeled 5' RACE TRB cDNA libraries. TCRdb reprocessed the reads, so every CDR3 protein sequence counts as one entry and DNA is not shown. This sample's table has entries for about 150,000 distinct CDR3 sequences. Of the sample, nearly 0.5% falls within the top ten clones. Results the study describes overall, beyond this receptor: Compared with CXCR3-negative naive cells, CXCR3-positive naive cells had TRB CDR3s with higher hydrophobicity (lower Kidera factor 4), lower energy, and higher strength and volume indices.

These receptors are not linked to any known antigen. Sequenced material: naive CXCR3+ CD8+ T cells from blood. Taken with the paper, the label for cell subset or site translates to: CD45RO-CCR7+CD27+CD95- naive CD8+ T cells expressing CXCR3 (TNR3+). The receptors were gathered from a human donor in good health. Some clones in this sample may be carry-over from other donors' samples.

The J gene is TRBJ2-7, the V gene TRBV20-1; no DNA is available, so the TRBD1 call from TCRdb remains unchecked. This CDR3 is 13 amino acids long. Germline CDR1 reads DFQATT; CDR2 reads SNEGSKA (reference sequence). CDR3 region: CSARVWDTPSKYF.

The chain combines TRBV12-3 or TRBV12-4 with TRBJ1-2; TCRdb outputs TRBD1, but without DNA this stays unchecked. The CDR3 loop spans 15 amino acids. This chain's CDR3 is CASSLYRAANYGYTF.

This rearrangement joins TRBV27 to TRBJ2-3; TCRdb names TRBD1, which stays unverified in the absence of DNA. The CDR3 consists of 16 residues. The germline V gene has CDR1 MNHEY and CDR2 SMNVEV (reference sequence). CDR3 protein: CASSLLVARGADTQYF.

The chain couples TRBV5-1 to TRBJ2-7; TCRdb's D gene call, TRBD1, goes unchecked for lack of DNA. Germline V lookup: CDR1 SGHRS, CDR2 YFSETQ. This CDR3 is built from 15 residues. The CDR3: CASSLALGVSYEQYF.

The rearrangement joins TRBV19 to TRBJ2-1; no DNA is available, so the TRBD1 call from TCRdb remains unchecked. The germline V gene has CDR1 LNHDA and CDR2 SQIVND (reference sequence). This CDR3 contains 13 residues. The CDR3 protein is CASSSGGLDEQFF.

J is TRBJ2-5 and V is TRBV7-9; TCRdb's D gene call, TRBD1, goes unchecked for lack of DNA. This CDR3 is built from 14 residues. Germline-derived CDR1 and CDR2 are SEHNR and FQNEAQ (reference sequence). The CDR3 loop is CASSVDRGRETQYF.

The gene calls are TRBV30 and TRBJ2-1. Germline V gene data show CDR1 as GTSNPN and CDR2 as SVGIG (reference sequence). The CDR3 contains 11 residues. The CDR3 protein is CAWTPYNEQFF.

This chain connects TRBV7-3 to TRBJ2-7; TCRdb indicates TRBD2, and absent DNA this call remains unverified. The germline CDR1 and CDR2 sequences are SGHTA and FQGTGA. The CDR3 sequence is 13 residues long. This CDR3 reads CASRPSGTREQYF.